The 25 T cell receptor beta chains given below trace back to one sample, sequenced in a study of cytomegalovirus exposure and HLA in healthy donors. Produced via immunoSEQ multiplex PCR; TCRdb's table is partial and in-frame only. This table holds over 60,000 clones, over 90% found once. The source material was PBMCs. The receptor source for this set is a woman aged 18-29 years in good health and CMV-seropositive.

The DNA for the CDR3 is TGCGCCAGCAGCCCACGGGACAACTCCTATGGCTACACCTTC. Its translation is CASSPRDNSYGYTF. The chain recombines TRBV4-1 with TRBJ1-2; possible D gene TRBD1, 6 bases. The CDR3 length is 14 residues. The ends were cut back, 4 bases at V and 4 bases at J, with 13 bases in the middle. CDR1 is MGHRA, CDR2 YSYEKL, per germline.

The J gene is TRBJ2-6, the V gene TRBV4-1; 11 positions agree with TRBD2. The CDR3 contains 18 residues. The germline V gene has CDR1 MGHRA and CDR2 YSYEKL. J gave up 0 bases and V 1 base, and 2 bases lay outside the gene matches. As DNA, the CDR3 is TGCGCCAGCAGCCAAGGTAGCGGGAGGGTCTCTGGGGCCAACGTCCTGACTTTC. It encodes CASSQGSGRVSGANVLTF.

The genes are TRBV9 and TRBJ2-1, with D perhaps matching TRBD1 (6 bases). This CDR3 is built from 17 residues. Trimming left V 4 bases short and J 8 bases short, with 25 bases between. In germline, CDR1 is SGDLS, CDR2 YYNGEE. The DNA for the CDR3 is TGTGCCAGCAGCCCCCAAAGGACAGTTTCTAGTAAGGATGAGCAGTTCTTC. It is translated as CASSPQRTVSSKDEQFF.

This chain joins TRBV19 and TRBJ1-1, with D possibly being TRBD1 (6 bases). Germline CDR1 reads LNHDA; CDR2 reads SQIVND (reference sequence). V dropped 3 bases and J dropped 8 bases, with 13 bases sitting between them. CDR3 length: 13 residues. This chain's CDR3 is CASSMKGGSEAFF. In nucleotides, the CDR3 is TGTGCCAGTAGTATGAAAGGGGGTTCCGAAGCTTTCTTT.

This chain links TRBV19 with TRBJ2-1, with TRBD2 as a possible D gene (5 bases). CDR3 length: 15 residues. Germline V gives CDR1 LNHDA, CDR2 SQIVND (reference sequence). Trimming stripped 6 bases from V and 0 bases from J, with 12 bases between. In nucleotides, the CDR3 is TGTGCCAGTAGCTTGCCGGGAAGCTCCTACAATGAGCAGTTCTTC. Translated: CASSLPGSSYNEQFF. The full variable domain, in which reference TRBV19 and TRBJ2-1 provide the parts outside the CDR3, is DGGITQSPKYLFRKEGQNVTLSCEQNLNHDAMYWYRQDPGQGLRLIYYSQIVNDFQKGDIAEGYSVSREKKESFPLTVTSAQKNPTAFYLCASSLPGSSYNEQFFGPGTRLTVL.

The DNA for the CDR3 is TGTGCCAGCAGTAACGCAGGGGATACCTACGAGCAGTACTTC. It yields the protein CASSNAGDTYEQYF. The gene calls are TRBV28 and TRBJ2-7; TRBD1 is a possible D gene (6 bases). The CDR3 has 14 amino acids. Germline V gene lookup returns CDR1 MDHEN and CDR2 SYDVKM. With 5 bases removed from V and 2 bases from J, the gap between germline ends came to 13 bases.

The chain couples TRBV7-8 to TRBJ2-1, with 9 positions matching TRBD2. CDR1 SGHVS and CDR2 FQNEAQ come from the germline V gene. V gave up 1 base and J gave up 7 bases; unmatched junction bases: 11. CDR3 length: 17 residues. The CDR3 DNA reads TGTGCCAGCAGCTTAGGATTTCTCGCGGGAGGGCCAAATGAGCAGTTCTTC. It is translated as CASSLGFLAGGPNEQFF.

The J gene is TRBJ2-2, the V gene TRBV9; 10 positions match TRBD2. The CDR3 runs 17 residues. V was clipped by 2 bases and J by 0 bases; unmatched bases: 4. Germline loops: CDR1 SGDLS, CDR2 YYNGEE. CDR3 DNA: TGTGCCAGCAGCGTTGCAGGACTAGCGGCGAACACCGGGGAGCTGTTTTTT. Its translation is CASSVAGLAANTGELFF.

The rearrangement joins TRBV7-3 to TRBJ1-1, with D possibly matching TRBD1 (5 bases). The germline V gene has CDR1 SGHTA and CDR2 FQGTGA. The CDR3 contains 13 residues. V lost 2 bases to trimming and J lost 4 bases, with 8 bases between them. The chain's CDR3 is CASSLGQGTEAFF. The CDR3 DNA reads as TGTGCCAGCAGCTTAGGTCAGGGCACTGAAGCTTTCTTT.

The chain is built from TRBV11-2 and TRBJ2-1; maybe TRBD2 (6 bases). V lost 3 bases to trimming and J lost 7 bases, with 13 bases between them. The CDR3 is 14 residues long. Per germline, CDR1 SGHAT and CDR2 FQNNGV. Written as DNA, the CDR3 is TGTGCCAGCAGCTTTGGACTAAATGAGAATGAGCAGTTCTTC. It codes for CASSFGLNENEQFF.

The chain recombines TRBV4-3 with TRBJ2-3; the D gene is possibly TRBD2 (6 bases). This CDR3 spans 15 amino acids. Trimming pared 1 base from V and 4 bases from J, leaving 12 bases between. Germline assignment: CDR1 LGHNA and CDR2 YSLEER. In nucleotides, the CDR3 is TGCGCCAGCAGCCAAGTCTCGGGAGTGTCAGATACGCAGTATTTT. Its translation is CASSQVSGVSDTQYF.

The rearrangement links TRBV14 to TRBJ2-1; TRBD2 matches 8 bases. The length of the CDR3 is 19 residues. Germline assignment: CDR1 SGHDN and CDR2 FVKESK. V shed 0 bases and J 0 bases; nucleotides not matched to a gene: 10. The CDR3 coding sequence is TGTGCCAGCAGCCAAGAAGGTTTACTAGCGGTTAACTCCTACAATGAGCAGTTCTTC. As protein: CASSQEGLLAVNSYNEQFF.

The V and J genes are TRBV5-4 and TRBJ2-7; TRBD2 aligns across 13 bases. This CDR3 contains 16 residues. Trimming removed 4 bases from V and 6 bases from J; junction bases left unmatched: 10. The germline V gene has CDR1 SGHNT and CDR2 YYREEE (reference sequence). The CDR3 loop reads CASSTGLAGVGGEQYF. DNA for the CDR3: TGTGCCAGCAGCACTGGACTAGCGGGAGTGGGGGGCGAGCAGTACTTC. Combining the CDR3 with reference TRBV5-4 and TRBJ2-7 gives the whole variable domain ETGVTQSPTHLIKTRGQQVTLRCSSQSGHNTVSWYQQALGQGPQFIFQYYREEENGRGNFPPRFSGLQFPNYSSELNVNALELDDSALYLCASSTGLAGVGGEQYFGPGTRLTVT.

The chain joins TRBV6-5 to TRBJ1-1; D gene ambiguous. The germline V gene has CDR1 MNHEY and CDR2 SVGAGI. The germline V and J ends were trimmed by 7 bases and 2 bases, with 5 bases remaining between them. The CDR3 runs to 11 residues. The chain's CDR3 is CASISNTEAFF. The CDR3 bases are TGTGCCAGCATATCCAACACTGAAGCTTTCTTT.

The genes are TRBV2 and TRBJ2-7, with a tentative D call TRBD1 (5 bases). The CDR3 contains 14 residues. The V and J ends lost 4 bases and 3 bases respectively, with 13 bases between them. Germline lookup yields CDR1 SNHLY and CDR2 FYNNEI. CDR3 bases: TGTGCCAGCAGTGCCCAAGACAGAAACTACGAGCAGTACTTC. This sequence encodes CASSAQDRNYEQYF.

V is TRBV27 and J is TRBJ2-3; D perhaps matches TRBD2 (6 bases). V lost 2 bases, J lost 5 bases, and 23 bases lay in between. This CDR3 has 18 residues. In germline, CDR1 is MNHEY, CDR2 SMNVEV (reference sequence). In DNA, the CDR3 is TGTGCCAGCAGTTTAGGGGGTTTGGACTACAGTTTGAAAGATACGCAGTATTTT. This sequence encodes CASSLGGLDYSLKDTQYF.

The gene calls are TRBV7-6 and TRBJ2-1, with 8 bases matching TRBD1. Trimming cost V 4 bases and J 7 bases; bases outside gene matches: 9. This CDR3 has 15 amino acids. CDR1 is SGHVS, CDR2 FNYEAQ, per germline. CDR3 in DNA: TGTGCCAGCAGCTCTCTCAGGGGGCCTGGAAATGAGCAGTTCTTC. Amino acids: CASSSLRGPGNEQFF.

This sequence joins TRBV28 and TRBJ1-3, with TRBD1 identical over 9 bases. The CDR3 is made up of 17 amino acids. Germline trimming cut 6 bases from V and 0 bases from J; bases unmatched to any gene: 9. Germline V CDR1 and CDR2: MDHEN, SYDVKM. CDR3 nucleotide sequence: TGTGCCAGCAGCTGGACAGGGGCAGGGTCCTCTGGAAACACCATATATTTT. Protein sequence: CASSWTGAGSSGNTIYF.

The chain uses TRBV11-2 and TRBJ2-4; 8 bases align to TRBD1. Trimming removed 7 bases from V and 0 bases from J; junction bases left unmatched: 5. Germline V gene data show CDR1 as SGHAT and CDR2 as FQNNGV. The CDR3 totals 15 residues. The chain's CDR3 is CASTDRDLAKNIQYF. CDR3 bases: TGTGCCAGCACGGACAGGGACTTAGCCAAAAACATTCAGTACTTC.

The chain uses TRBV6-5 and TRBJ1-5; D unclear. This CDR3 region has 14 residues. Germline loops: CDR1 MNHEY, CDR2 SVGAGI. V lost 3 bases, J lost 7 bases, and 13 bases lay in between. CDR3 amino acids: CASSYGASGQPQHF. The CDR3 DNA follows: TGTGCCAGCAGTTATGGTGCGTCGGGGCAGCCCCAGCATTTT.

The genes are TRBV5-8 and TRBJ1-1; weak D call: TRBD1 (6 bases). The CDR3 spans 14 residues. The germline V and J ends were trimmed by 2 bases and 1 base, with 9 bases remaining between them. Germline CDR1 is SGHTS and CDR2 is YDEGEE. DNA of the CDR3: TGTGCCAGCAGCTTCACAGGGAAGAACACTGAAGCTTTCTTT. This encodes CASSFTGKNTEAFF.

The V gene is TRBV5-6, the J gene TRBJ2-5; 8 bases line up with TRBD2. The CDR3 runs to 15 residues. Germline V gene sequence: CDR1 SGHDT, CDR2 YYEEEE. V shed 0 bases, J shed 5 bases, and the junction held 6 bases outside the gene matches. The CDR3 is CASSLAGRAMETQYF. In DNA form, the CDR3 reads TGTGCCAGCAGCTTGGCCGGGAGGGCCATGGAGACCCAGTACTTC.

The J gene is TRBJ2-2, the V gene TRBV11-3, with TRBD2 matching 7 bases. Per germline, CDR1 SGHNT and CDR2 YENEEA. Germline trimming cut 5 bases from V and 5 bases from J; bases unmatched to any gene: 8. This CDR3 has 15 residues. CDR3: CASSPGLVRTGELFF. CDR3 coding DNA: TGTGCCAGCAGCCCCGGACTAGTACGGACCGGGGAGCTGTTTTTT.

The chain carries TRBV11-2 and TRBJ2-2; D remains ambiguous. Germline CDR1 SGHAT, CDR2 FQNNGV. V dropped 4 bases and J dropped 9 bases, with 9 bases sitting between them. CDR3 size: 12 residues. The CDR3 bases are TGTGCCAGCAGCTCGCTAGAAAGGGAGCTGTTTTTT. Translation: CASSSLERELFF.

This chain joins TRBV12-5 and TRBJ2-1, with TRBD2 as a possible D gene (5 bases). Trimming pared 4 bases from V and 3 bases from J, leaving 16 bases between. Germline loops: CDR1 LGHNT, CDR2 FRNRAP. The CDR3 sequence is 16 residues long. The CDR3: CASGSITRAHYNEQFF. The CDR3 DNA reads as TGTGCTAGTGGTTCGATTACTAGGGCCCACTACAATGAGCAGTTCTTC.